These 9 T cell receptor beta chains were sequenced from one sample in a study of CXCR3-negative and CXCR3-positive naive CD8 T cells. The libraries of TRB cDNA were constructed through 5' RACE using UMI labels. No DNA is given; TCRdb re-called the 5' RACE reads and lists each CDR3 protein once. In total, the table holds around 57,000 distinct CDR3 sequences. The source material was memory CD8+ T cells from blood. These receptors were obtained from a human donor in good health. Some clones in this sample may be carry-over from other donors' samples.

The chain has TRBV7-9 and TRBJ2-7; TCRdb outputs TRBD2, but without DNA this stays unchecked. Per germline, CDR1 SEHNR and CDR2 FQNEAQ (reference sequence). The CDR3 consists of 14 residues. The CDR3 sequence is CASTMEENMSEQYF. The whole variable domain, filled in from reference TRBV7-9 and TRBJ2-7, reads DTGVSQNPRHKITKRGQNVTFRCDPISEHNRLYWYRQTLGQGPEFLTYFQNEAQLEKSRLLSDRFSAERPKGSFSTLEIQRTEQGDSAMYLCASTMEENMSEQYFGPGTRLTVT.

This sequence joins TRBV9 and TRBJ2-7; TCRdb's D call, TRBD1, is unchecked because there is no DNA. Germline-derived CDR1 and CDR2 are SGDLS and YYNGEE. CDR3 length: 14 amino acids. The chain's CDR3 is CASSEGGLPYEQYF.

The chain couples TRBV19 to TRBJ1-2; lacking DNA, the TRBD1 call made by TCRdb goes unchecked. The length of the CDR3 is 16 residues. Looked up from germline, CDR1 is LNHDA and CDR2 is SQIVND (reference sequence). CDR3 protein: CASSIDRTGEADGYTF.

The chain recombines TRBV5-1 with TRBJ2-7. The length of the CDR3 is 13 residues. CDR1 and CDR2 from the germline V gene are SGHRS and YFSETQ. CDR3: CASSSDSSYEQYF.

CDR3 in amino acids: CSVVRGNTGELFF. The chain combines TRBV29-1 with TRBJ2-2. Germline CDR1 reads SQVTM; CDR2 reads ANQGSEA. The CDR3 extends over 13 amino acids.

The rearrangement joins TRBV19 to TRBJ2-7; TCRdb returns TRBD1, unconfirmable since there is no DNA. From germline, CDR1 is LNHDA and CDR2 SQIVND (reference sequence). The CDR3 consists of 13 residues. CDR3 region: CASRPPDGTEQYF. Combining the CDR3 with reference TRBV19 and TRBJ2-7 gives the whole variable domain DGGITQSPKYLFRKEGQNVTLSCEQNLNHDAMYWYRQDPGQGLRLIYYSQIVNDFQKGDIAEGYSVSREKKESFPLTVTSAQKNPTAFYLCASRPPDGTEQYFGPGTRLTVT.

This chain joins TRBV27 and TRBJ1-2; TCRdb selects TRBD1, and the lack of DNA leaves this call unchecked. From germline, CDR1 is MNHEY and CDR2 SMNVEV (reference sequence). The CDR3 runs to 14 residues. CDR3 residues: CASSMDRSNYGYTF.

The chain couples TRBV28 to TRBJ2-1. The CDR3 contains 11 residues. From germline, CDR1 is MDHEN and CDR2 SYDVKM. CDR3: CASSPFHEQFF.

This chain uses TRBV27 with TRBJ1-2. CDR3 length: 16 amino acids. Germline CDR1 reads MNHEY; CDR2 reads SMNVEV (reference sequence). The CDR3 sequence: CASSLAGGNRYYGYTF.